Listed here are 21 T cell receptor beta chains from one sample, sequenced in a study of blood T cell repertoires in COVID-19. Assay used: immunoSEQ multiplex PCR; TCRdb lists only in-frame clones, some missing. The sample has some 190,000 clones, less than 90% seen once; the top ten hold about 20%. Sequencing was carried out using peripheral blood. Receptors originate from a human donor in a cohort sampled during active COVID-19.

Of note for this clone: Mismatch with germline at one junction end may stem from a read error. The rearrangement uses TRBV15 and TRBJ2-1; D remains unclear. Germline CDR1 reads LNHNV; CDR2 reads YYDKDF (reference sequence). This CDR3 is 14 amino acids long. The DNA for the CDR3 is TGTGCCAGCAGCCGCTACCTTGCTGACAATGAGCAGTTCTTC. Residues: CASSRYLADNEQFF.

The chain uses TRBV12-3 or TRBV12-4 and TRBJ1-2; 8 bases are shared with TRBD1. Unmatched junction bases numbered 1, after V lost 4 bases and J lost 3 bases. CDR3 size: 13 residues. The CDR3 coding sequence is TGTGCCAGCAGTTCGGACAGGGACTATGGCTACACCTTC. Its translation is CASSSDRDYGYTF.

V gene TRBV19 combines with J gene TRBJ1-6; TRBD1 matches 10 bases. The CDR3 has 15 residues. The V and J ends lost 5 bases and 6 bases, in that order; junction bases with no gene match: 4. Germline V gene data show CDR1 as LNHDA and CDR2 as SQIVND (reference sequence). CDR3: CASSSWTGGNSPLHF. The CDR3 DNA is TGTGCCAGTAGTTCATGGACAGGGGGTAATTCACCCCTCCACTTT.

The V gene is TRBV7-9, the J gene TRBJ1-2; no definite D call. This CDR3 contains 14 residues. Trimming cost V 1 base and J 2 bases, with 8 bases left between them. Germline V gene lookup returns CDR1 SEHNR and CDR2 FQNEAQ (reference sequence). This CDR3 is CASSLGRENYGYTF. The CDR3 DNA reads TGTGCCAGCAGCTTAGGTCGGGAGAACTATGGCTACACCTTC.

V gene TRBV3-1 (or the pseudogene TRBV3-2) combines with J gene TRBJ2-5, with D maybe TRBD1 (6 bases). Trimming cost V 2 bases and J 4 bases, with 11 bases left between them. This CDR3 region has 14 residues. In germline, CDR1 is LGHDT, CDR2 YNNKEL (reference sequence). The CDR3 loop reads CASSQNRARETQYF. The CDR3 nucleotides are TGTGCCAGCAGCCAAAACAGGGCCCGAGAGACCCAGTACTTC.

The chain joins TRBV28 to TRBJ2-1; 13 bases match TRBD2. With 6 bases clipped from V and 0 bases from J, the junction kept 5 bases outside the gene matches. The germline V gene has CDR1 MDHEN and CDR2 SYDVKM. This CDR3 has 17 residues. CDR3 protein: CASSGTSGIRSYNEQFF. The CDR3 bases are TGTGCCAGCAGCGGGACTAGCGGGATCCGCTCCTACAATGAGCAGTTCTTC.

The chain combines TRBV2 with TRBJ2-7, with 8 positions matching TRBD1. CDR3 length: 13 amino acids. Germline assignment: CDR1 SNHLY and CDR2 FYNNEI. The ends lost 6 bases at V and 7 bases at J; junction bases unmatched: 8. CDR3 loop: CASSQIRQGEQYV. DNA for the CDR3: TGTGCCAGCAGCCAGATACGACAGGGGGAGCAGTACGTC.

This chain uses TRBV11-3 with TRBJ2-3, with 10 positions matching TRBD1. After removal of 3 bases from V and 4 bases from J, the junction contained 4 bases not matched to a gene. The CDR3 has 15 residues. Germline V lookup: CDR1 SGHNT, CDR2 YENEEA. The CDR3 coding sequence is TGTGCCAGCAGCTTCGGGGGGACAGGGGCAGATACGCAGTATTTT. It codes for CASSFGGTGADTQYF.

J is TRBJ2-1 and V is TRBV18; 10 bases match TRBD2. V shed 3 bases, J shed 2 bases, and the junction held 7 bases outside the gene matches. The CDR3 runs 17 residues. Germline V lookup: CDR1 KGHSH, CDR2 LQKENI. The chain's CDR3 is CASSPPSGGSTYNEQFF. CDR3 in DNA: TGTGCCAGCTCACCGCCTAGCGGGGGATCAACCTACAATGAGCAGTTCTTC.

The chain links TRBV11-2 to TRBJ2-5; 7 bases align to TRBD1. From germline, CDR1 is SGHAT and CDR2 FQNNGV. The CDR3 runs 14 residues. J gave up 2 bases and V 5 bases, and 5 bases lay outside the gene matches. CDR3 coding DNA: TGTGCCAGCAGCCCTACAGGGGCGCAAGAGACCCAGTACTTC. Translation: CASSPTGAQETQYF.

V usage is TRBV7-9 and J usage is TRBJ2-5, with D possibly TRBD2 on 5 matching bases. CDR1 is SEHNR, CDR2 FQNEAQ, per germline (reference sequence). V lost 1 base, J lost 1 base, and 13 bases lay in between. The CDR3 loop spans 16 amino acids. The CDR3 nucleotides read TGTGCCAGCAGCTTAGGAGGGCAGTCTTTCCAAGAGACCCAGTACTTC. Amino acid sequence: CASSLGGQSFQETQYF.

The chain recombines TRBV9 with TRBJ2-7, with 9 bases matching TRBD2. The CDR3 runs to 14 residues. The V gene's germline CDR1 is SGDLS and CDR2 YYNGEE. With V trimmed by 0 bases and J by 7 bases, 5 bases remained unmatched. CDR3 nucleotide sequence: TGTGCCAGCAGCGTAGGCGGGGGGGGTGTTGAGCAGTACTTC. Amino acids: CASSVGGGGVEQYF.

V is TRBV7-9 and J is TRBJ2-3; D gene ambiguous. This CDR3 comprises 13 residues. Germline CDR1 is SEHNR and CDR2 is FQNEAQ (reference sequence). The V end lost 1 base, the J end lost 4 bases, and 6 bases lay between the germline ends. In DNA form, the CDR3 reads TGTGCCAGCAGCTTAGTCGCAGCAGATACGCAGTATTTT. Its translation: CASSLVAADTQYF.

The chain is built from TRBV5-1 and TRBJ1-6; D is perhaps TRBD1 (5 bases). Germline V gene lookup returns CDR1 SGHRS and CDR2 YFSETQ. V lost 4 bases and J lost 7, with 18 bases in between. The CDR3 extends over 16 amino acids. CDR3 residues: CASSPGLTDLNSPLHF. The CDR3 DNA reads TGCGCCAGCAGCCCGGGACTCACTGACCTCAATTCACCCCTCCACTTT.

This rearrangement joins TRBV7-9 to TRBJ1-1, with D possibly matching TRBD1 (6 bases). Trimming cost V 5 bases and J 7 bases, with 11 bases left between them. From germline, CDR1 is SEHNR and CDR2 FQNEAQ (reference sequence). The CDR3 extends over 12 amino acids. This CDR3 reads CASSLRGNEAFF. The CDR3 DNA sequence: TGTGCCAGCAGCCTTAGGGGGAATGAAGCTTTCTTT.

The CDR3 region is CASSQALGSNTEAFF. The DNA for the CDR3 is TGTGCCAGCAGCCAAGCGCTCGGTTCGAACACTGAAGCTTTCTTT. The chain links TRBV14 to TRBJ1-1, with D hard to call. CDR1 is SGHDN and CDR2 is FVKESK in the germline V gene. Trimming stripped 1 base from V and 1 base from J, with 10 bases between. The length of the CDR3 is 15 residues.

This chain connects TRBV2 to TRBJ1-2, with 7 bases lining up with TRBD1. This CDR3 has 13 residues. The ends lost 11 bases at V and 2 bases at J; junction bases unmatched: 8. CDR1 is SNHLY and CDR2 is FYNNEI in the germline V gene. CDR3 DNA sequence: TGTGCCCGCCGACAGGGTGCCAACTATGGCTACACCTTC. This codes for CARRQGANYGYTF.

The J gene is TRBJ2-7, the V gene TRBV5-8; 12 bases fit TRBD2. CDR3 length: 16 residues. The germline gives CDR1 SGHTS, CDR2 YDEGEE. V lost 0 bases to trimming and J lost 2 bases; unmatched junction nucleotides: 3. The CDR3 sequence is CASSLDASGRAYEQYF. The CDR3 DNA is TGTGCCAGCAGCTTGGATGCTAGCGGGAGGGCCTACGAGCAGTACTTC.

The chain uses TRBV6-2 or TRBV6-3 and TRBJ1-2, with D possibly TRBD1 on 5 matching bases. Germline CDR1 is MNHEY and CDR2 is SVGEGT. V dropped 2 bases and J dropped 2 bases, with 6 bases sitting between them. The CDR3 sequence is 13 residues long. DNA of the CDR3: TGTGCCAGCAGTTACGACAGCAACTATGGCTACACCTTC. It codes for CASSYDSNYGYTF.

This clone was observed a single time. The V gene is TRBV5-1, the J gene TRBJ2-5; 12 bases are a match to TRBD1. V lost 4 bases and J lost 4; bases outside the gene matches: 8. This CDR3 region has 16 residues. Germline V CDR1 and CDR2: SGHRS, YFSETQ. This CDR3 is CASSPEGQGAGETQYF. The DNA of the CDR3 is TGCGCCAGCAGCCCGGAGGGACAGGGGGCGGGAGAGACCCAGTACTTC.

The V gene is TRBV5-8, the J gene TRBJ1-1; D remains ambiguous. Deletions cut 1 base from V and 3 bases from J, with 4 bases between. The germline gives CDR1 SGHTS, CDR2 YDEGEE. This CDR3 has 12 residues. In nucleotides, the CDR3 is TGTGCCAGCAGCTTGCGTTACACTGAAGCTTTCTTT. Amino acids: CASSLRYTEAFF.